This T cell receptor (beta chain) was sequenced for a study of cytomegalovirus exposure and HLA in healthy donors. The length of the CDR3 is 16 residues. Germline CDR1 is SGDLS and CDR2 is YYNGEE. J gave up 4 bases and V 3 bases, and 7 bases lay outside the gene matches. Study-level results: Specific recognition of CMV antigens was confirmed in vitro for three chains (all CMV-associated).

The method was immunoSEQ multiplex PCR; TCRdb's version includes in-frame clones alone and lacks a portion of them. Here the sample spans under 95,000 clones, 90% to 95% being singletons. Note on this clone: Its target is not known.

The source of this sequence is a woman aged 18 to 35 in good health and CMV-seronegative. V is TRBV9 and J is TRBJ2-2, with 9 positions matching TRBD1. The sample was PBMCs. The DNA of the CDR3 is TGTGCCAGCAGCGCCTTACAGGGGGCGGGCACCGGGGAGCTGTTTTTT. Protein: CASSALQGAGTGELFF.